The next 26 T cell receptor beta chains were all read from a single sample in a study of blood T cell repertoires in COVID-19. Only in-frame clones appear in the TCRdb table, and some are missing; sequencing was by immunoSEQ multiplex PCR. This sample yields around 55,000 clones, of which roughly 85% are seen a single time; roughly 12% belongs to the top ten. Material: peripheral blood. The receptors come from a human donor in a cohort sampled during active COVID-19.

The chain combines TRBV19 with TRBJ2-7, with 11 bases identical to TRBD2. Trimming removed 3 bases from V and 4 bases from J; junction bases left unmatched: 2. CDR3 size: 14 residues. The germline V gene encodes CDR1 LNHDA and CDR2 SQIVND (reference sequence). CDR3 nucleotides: TGTGCCAGTAGTATTACTAGCGGGAGATACGAGCAGTACTTC. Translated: CASSITSGRYEQYF.

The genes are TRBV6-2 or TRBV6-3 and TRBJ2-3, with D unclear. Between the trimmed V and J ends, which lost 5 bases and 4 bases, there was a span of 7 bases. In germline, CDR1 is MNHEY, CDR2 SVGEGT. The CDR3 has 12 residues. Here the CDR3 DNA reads TGTGCCAGCAGTAGGAGTGCAGATACGCAGTATTTT. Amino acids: CASSRSADTQYF.

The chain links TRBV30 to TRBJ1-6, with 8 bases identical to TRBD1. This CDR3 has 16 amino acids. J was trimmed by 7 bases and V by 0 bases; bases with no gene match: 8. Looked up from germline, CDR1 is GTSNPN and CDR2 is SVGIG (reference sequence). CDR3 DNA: TGTGCCTGGAGTGTTGGGTTGGGGACAGGCAATTCACCCCTCCACTTT. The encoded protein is CAWSVGLGTGNSPLHF.

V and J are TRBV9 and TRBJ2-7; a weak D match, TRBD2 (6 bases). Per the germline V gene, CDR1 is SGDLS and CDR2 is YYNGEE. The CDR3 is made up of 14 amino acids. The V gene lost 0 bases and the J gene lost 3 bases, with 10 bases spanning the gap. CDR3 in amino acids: CASSVGPSVYEQYF. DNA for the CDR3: TGTGCCAGCAGCGTAGGCCCTAGCGTCTACGAGCAGTACTTC.

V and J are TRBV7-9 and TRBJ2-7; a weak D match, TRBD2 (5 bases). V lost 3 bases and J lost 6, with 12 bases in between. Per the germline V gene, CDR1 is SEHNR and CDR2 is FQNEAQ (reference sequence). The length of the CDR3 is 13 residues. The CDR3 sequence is CASSFTGIGEQYF. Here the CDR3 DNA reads TGTGCCAGCAGCTTTACCGGGATCGGCGAGCAGTACTTC.

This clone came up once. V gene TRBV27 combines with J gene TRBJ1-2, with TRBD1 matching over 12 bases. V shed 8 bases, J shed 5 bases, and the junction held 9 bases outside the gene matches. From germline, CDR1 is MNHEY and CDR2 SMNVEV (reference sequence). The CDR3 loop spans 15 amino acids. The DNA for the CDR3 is TGTGCCAGCGGGGACGGGACAGGGGGCATATATGGCTACACCTTC. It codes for CASGDGTGGIYGYTF.

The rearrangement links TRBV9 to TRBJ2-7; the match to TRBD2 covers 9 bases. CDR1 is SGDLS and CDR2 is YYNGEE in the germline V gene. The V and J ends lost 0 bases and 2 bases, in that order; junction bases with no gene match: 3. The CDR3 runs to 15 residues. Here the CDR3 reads CASSVDLAGTYEQYF. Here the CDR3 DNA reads TGTGCCAGCAGCGTAGACCTAGCGGGGACCTACGAGCAGTACTTC.

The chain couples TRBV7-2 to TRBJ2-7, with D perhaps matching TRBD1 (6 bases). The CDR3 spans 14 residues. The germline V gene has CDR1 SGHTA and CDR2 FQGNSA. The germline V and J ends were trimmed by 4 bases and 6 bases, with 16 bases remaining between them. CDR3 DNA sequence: TGTGCCAGCAGCTCCGACAGGCGATCCGCCGAGCAGTACTTC. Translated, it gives CASSSDRRSAEQYF. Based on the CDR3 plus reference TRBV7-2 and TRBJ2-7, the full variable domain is GAGVSQSPSNKVTEKGKDVELRCDPISGHTALYWYRQSLGQGLEFLIYFQGNSAPDKSGLPSDRFSAERTGGSVSTLTIQRTQQEDSAVYLCASSSDRRSAEQYFGPGTRLTVT.

Here the CDR3 reads CASSEVWLAGTLYEQYF. The CDR3 DNA reads TGTGCCAGCAGTGAAGTCTGGTTAGCGGGGACCCTCTACGAGCAGTACTTC. The chain combines TRBV2 with TRBJ2-7; 8 bases are shared with TRBD2. CDR3 length: 17 residues. In germline, CDR1 is SNHLY, CDR2 FYNNEI. V lost 1 base and J lost 3; bases outside the gene matches: 11.

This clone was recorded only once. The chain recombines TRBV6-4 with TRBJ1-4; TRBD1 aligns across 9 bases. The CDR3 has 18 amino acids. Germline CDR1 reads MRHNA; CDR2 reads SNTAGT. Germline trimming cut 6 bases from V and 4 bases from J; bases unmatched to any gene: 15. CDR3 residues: CASSPSGGTGSRNEKLFF. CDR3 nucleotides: TGTGCCAGCAGCCCTTCCGGAGGGACAGGGTCTCGTAATGAAAAACTGTTTTTT.

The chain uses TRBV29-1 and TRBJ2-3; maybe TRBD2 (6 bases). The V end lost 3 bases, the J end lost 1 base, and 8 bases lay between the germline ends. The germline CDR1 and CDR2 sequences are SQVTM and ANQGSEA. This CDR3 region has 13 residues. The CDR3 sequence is CSVEEGRTDTQYF. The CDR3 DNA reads TGCAGCGTTGAGGAGGGCCGCACAGATACGCAGTATTTT.

In DNA form, the CDR3 reads TGCGCCAGCAGCTTCCGGTCCTATGAGCAGTTCTTC. It yields the protein CASSFRSYEQFF. This chain uses TRBV5-1 with TRBJ2-1; D call uncertain. The V end lost 2 bases, the J end lost 8 bases, and 8 bases lay between the germline ends. The CDR3 length is 12 residues. Germline-derived CDR1 and CDR2 are SGHRS and YFSETQ.

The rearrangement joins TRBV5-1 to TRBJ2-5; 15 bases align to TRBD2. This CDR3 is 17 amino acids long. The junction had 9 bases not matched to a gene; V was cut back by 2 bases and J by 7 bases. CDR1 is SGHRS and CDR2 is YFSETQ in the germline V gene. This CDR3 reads CASSFGLAGGPRGTQYF. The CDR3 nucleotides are TGCGCCAGCAGCTTCGGACTAGCGGGAGGGCCCCGGGGGACCCAGTACTTC.

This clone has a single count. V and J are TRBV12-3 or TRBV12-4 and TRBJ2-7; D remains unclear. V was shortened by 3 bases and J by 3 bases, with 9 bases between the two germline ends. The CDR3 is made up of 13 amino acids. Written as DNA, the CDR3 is TGTGCCAGCAGTTTTGGTCAGATCTACGAGCAGTACTTC. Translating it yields CASSFGQIYEQYF.

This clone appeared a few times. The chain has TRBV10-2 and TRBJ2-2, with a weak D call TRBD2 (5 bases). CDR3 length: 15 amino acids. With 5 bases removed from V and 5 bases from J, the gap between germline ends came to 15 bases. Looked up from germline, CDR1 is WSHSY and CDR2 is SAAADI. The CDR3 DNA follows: TGCGCCAGCAGTTATACTAGTCTCAGAACCGGGGAGCTGTTTTTT. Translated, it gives CASSYTSLRTGELFF.

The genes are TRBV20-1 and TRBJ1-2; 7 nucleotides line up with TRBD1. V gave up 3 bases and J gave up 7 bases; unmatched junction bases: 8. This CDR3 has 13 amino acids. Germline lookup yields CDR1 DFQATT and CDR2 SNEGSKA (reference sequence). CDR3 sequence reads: CSASQGGRSGYTF. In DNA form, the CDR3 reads TGCAGTGCTAGTCAGGGGGGCCGGAGTGGCTACACCTTC.

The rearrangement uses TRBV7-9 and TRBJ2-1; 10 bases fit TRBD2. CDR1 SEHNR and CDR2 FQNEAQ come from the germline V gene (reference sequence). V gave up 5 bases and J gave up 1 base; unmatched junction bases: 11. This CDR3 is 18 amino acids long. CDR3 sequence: CASSLLASGSMSYNEQFF. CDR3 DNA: TGTGCCAGCAGCCTACTCGCTAGCGGGAGTATGTCCTACAATGAGCAGTTCTTC.

The CDR3 is CASSVGGGHSYEQYF. Written as DNA, the CDR3 is TGTGCCAGCAGCGTAGGAGGTGGACACTCCTACGAGCAGTACTTC. This chain joins TRBV9 and TRBJ2-7; a possible D gene is TRBD1 (5 bases). Germline V gene data show CDR1 as SGDLS and CDR2 as YYNGEE. Trimming took 0 bases from V and 0 from J, leaving 10 bases between them. This CDR3 contains 15 residues.

The CDR3 loop is CASSQPGLPYEQYF. CDR3 DNA: TGTGCCAGCAGCCAACCGGGACTCCCCTACGAGCAGTACTTC. The chain has TRBV7-2 and TRBJ2-7; TRBD2 might be the D (6 bases). The V gene's germline CDR1 is SGHTA and CDR2 FQGNSA. There are 14 residues in the CDR3. Trimming removed 5 bases at V and 2 bases at J, with 13 bases between.

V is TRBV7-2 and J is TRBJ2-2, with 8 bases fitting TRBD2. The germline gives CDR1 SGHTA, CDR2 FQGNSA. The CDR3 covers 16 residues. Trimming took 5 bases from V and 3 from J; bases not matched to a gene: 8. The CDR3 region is CASSPSGLGYTGELFF. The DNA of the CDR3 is TGTGCCAGCAGCCCGTCGGGACTAGGGTACACCGGGGAGCTGTTTTTT. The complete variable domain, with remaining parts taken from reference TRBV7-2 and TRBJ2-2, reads GAGVSQSPSNKVTEKGKDVELRCDPISGHTALYWYRQSLGQGLEFLIYFQGNSAPDKSGLPSDRFSAERTGGSVSTLTIQRTQQEDSAVYLCASSPSGLGYTGELFFGEGSRLTVL.

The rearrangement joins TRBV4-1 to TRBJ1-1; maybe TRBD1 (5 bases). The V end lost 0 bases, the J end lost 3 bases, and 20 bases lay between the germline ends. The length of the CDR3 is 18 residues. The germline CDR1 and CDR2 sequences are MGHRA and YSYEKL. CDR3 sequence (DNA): TGCGCCAGCAGCCAAGAGCTTGAAAGGACGACAGTCCACACTGAAGCTTTCTTT. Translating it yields CASSQELERTTVHTEAFF.

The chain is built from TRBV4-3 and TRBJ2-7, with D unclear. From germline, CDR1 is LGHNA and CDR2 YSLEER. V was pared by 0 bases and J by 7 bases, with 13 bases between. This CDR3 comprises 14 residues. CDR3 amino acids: CASSQDRFYGEQYF. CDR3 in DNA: TGCGCCAGCAGCCAAGATCGCTTTTACGGGGAGCAGTACTTC.

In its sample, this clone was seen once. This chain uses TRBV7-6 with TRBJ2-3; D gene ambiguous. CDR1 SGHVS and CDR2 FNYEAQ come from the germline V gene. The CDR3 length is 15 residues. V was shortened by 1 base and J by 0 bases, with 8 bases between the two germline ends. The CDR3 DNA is TGTGCCAGCAGCTTAGGAACTGCTAGCACAGATACGCAGTATTTT. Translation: CASSLGTASTDTQYF. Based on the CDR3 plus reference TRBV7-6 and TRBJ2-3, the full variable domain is GAGVSQSPRYKVTKRGQDVALRCDPISGHVSLYWYRQALGQGPEFLTYFNYEAQQDKSGLPNDRFSAERPEGSISTLTIQRTEQRDSAMYRCASSLGTASTDTQYFGPGTRLTVL.

CDR3: CASSSTARRGSYEQYF. The CDR3 DNA follows: TGTGCCAGTAGTTCGACGGCCCGGCGGGGTTCCTACGAGCAGTACTTC. The genes are TRBV19 and TRBJ2-7; D possibly corresponds to TRBD2 (6 bases). Trimming removed 5 bases from V and 1 base from J, with 18 bases in between. Per the germline V gene, CDR1 is LNHDA and CDR2 is SQIVND (reference sequence). This CDR3 is built from 16 residues.

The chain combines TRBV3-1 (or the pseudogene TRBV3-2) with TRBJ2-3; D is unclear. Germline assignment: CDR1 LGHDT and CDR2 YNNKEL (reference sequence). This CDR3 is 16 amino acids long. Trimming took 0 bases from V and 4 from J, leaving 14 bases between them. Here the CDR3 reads CASSQDPGVRADTQYF. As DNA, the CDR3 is TGTGCCAGCAGCCAAGATCCCGGTGTGCGCGCAGATACGCAGTATTTT.

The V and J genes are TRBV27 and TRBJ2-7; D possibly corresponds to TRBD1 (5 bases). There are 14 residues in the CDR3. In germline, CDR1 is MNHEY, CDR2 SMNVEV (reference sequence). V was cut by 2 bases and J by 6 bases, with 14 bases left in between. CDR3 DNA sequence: TGTGCCAGCAGTTTACCCAGGGTAGGTTCCGAGCAGTACTTC. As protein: CASSLPRVGSEQYF.